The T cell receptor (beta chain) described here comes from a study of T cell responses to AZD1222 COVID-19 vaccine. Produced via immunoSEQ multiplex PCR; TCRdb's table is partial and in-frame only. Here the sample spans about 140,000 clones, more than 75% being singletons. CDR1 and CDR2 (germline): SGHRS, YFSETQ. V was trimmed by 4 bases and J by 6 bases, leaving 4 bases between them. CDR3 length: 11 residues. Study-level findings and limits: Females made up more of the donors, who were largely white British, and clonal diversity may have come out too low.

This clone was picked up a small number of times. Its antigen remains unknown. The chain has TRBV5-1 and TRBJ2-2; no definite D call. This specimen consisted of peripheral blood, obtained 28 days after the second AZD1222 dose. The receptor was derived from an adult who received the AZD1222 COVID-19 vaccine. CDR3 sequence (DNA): TGCGCCAGCAGCAAAGCCGGGGAGCTGTTTTTT. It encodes CASSKAGELFF. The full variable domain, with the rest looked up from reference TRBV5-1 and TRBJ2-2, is KAGVTQTPRYLIKTRGQQVTLSCSPISGHRSVSWYQQTPGQGLQFLFEYFSETQRNKGNFPGRFSGRQFSNSRSEMNVSTLELGDSALYLCASSKAGELFFGEGSRLTVL.